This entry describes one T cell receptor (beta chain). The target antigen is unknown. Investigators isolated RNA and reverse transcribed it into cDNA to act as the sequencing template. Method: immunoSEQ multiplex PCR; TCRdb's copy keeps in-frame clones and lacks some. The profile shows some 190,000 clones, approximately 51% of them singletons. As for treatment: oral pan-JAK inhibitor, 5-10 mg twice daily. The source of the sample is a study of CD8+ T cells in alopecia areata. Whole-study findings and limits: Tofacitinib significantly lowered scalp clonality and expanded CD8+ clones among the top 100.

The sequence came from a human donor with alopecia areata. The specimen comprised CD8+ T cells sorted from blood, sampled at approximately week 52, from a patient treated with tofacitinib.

The DNA for the CDR3 is TGTGCCAGCAGCTTAGTAGCGGGGTTCTACAATGAGCAGTTCTTC. Residues: CASSLVAGFYNEQFF. The V and J genes are TRBV7-2 and TRBJ2-1; TRBD2 aligns across 8 bases. The CDR3 totals 15 residues. Germline CDR1 SGHTA, CDR2 FQGNSA. The V and J ends lost 1 base and 3 bases, in that order; junction bases with no gene match: 2.